This is a list of T cell receptor beta chains from one sample in a study of cytomegalovirus exposure and HLA in healthy donors. Sequenced by immunoSEQ multiplex PCR; TCRdb stores in-frame clones only, minus some. In total, the table holds roughly 57,000 clones. The sequenced material came from PBMCs. Receptors originate from a woman aged 25 to 45 in good health and CMV-seropositive. CDR3s include the opening cysteine and the closing phenylalanine or tryptophan. The order of the fields is CDR3 DNA, CDR3 protein, D gene, J gene, V gene. D genes are given only for firm matches.

TGCAGCGTTCAAGGACAGGGGGCGGATGAAAAACTGTTTTTT	CSVQGQGADEKLFF	TRBD1	TRBJ1-4	TRBV29-1
TGTGCCAGCAGTTGGGAGGAGGCCTACGAGCAGTACTTC	CASSWEEAYEQYF	NA	TRBJ2-7	TRBV7-6
TGTGCCTGGAGTGTAAAGGGACAACCGATATCCTACGAGCAGTACTTC	CAWSVKGQPISYEQYF	NA	TRBJ2-7	TRBV30
TGCGCCAGCAGCCCCGACCTTAGCGGGAACACCGGGGAGCTGTTTTTT	CASSPDLSGNTGELFF	NA	TRBJ2-2	TRBV4-1
TGTGCCAGCAGTACGCTAGCGGGAAGGAACGAGCAGTACTTC	CASSTLAGRNEQYF	TRBD2	TRBJ2-7	TRBV6-5
TGCAGTGCTAGAAGACTCCCTGGCTACACCTTC	CSARRLPGYTF	NA	TRBJ1-2	TRBV20-1
TGTGCCAGCACCGTCGGGACTAGCGGGAGTTGGGAGCAGTACTTC	CASTVGTSGSWEQYF	TRBD2	TRBJ2-7	TRBV6-1
TGTGCCAGCGGGTCGGAGGCGGGGAATCAGCCCCAGCATTTT	CASGSEAGNQPQHF	NA	TRBJ1-5	TRBV7-9
TGTGCCAGCAGCTTGGTAGGGGATCAGCCCCAGCATTTT	CASSLVGDQPQHF	NA	TRBJ1-5	TRBV5-6
TGTGCCAGCAGCTTAGCCCTCGTTAATTCACCCCTCCACTTT	CASSLALVNSPLHF	NA	TRBJ1-6	TRBV7-9
TGTGCCAGCAGCTGGGGAGGTCGGGACAGTCTGGCTTTCTTT	CASSWGGRDSLAFF	TRBD1	TRBJ1-1	TRBV5-4
TGTGCCAGCAGCACGCACAGGGGTAGAGGCACTGAAGCTTTCTTT	CASSTHRGRGTEAFF	TRBD1	TRBJ1-1	TRBV11-2
TGCAGCGTTGAATTCGGGACAGAATACGAGCAGTACTTC	CSVEFGTEYEQYF	TRBD1	TRBJ2-7	TRBV29-1
TGCGCCAGCAGTGAGGGCGGTTTAAAGCAGTTCTTC	CASSEGGLKQFF	NA	TRBJ2-1	TRBV10-1
TGTGCCAGCAGGAGATCTAGCGGGAGTACAGATACGCAGTATTTT	CASRRSSGSTDTQYF	TRBD2	TRBJ2-3	TRBV6-4
TGCGCCAGCAGCCAACCACGGGACAGAGGAGATCAGCCCCAGCATTTT	CASSQPRDRGDQPQHF	TRBD1	TRBJ1-5	TRBV4-1
TGTGCCAGCAGTTACGGGACAGGGGCCTACGAGCAGTACTTC	CASSYGTGAYEQYF	TRBD1	TRBJ2-7	TRBV6-5
TGTGCCAGCAGCTCGGGACAGGGCGGGTACATTCAGTACTTC	CASSSGQGGYIQYF	TRBD1	TRBJ2-4	TRBV9
TGTGCCAGCAGTGTGGGGACAGGGACTTTGAATGAGCAGTTCTTC	CASSVGTGTLNEQFF	TRBD1	TRBJ2-1	TRBV6-1
TGTGCCAGCAGTAAACAGGAATTGGCTGAAGCTTTCTTT	CASSKQELAEAFF	NA	TRBJ1-1	TRBV6-5
TGTGCCAGCAGCTCCCGTATTGATGAGCAGTTCTTC	CASSSRIDEQFF	NA	TRBJ2-1	TRBV11-2
TGTGCCTGGAGTAATCTGGGGGCAACTGAAGCTTTCTTT	CAWSNLGATEAFF	NA	TRBJ1-1	TRBV30
TGTGCCAGCAGCTTGAACAGGGACACTGAAGCTTTCTTT	CASSLNRDTEAFF	NA	TRBJ1-1	TRBV6-5
TGTGCCAGTAGTACTTGGACAGGGATCTACGAGCAGTACTTC	CASSTWTGIYEQYF	TRBD1	TRBJ2-7	TRBV19
TGCAGCGTTGAAGAACGGTCTAGCGGGGCATACGAGCAGTACTTC	CSVEERSSGAYEQYF	TRBD2	TRBJ2-7	TRBV29-1
TGCGCCAGCAGCTGGGGCCGCAAACCGGGACAGGGGGCGAAAGAGCAGTACTTC	CASSWGRKPGQGAKEQYF	TRBD1	TRBJ2-7	TRBV5-1
TGTGCCAGCAGCGTAGGACAGGGACCCTACGAGCAGTACTTC	CASSVGQGPYEQYF	TRBD1	TRBJ2-7	TRBV9
TGTGCCAGCAGCACCAACTTAGCGGGACCGGGTGAGCAGTACTTC	CASSTNLAGPGEQYF	TRBD2	TRBJ2-7	TRBV9
TGTGCCAGCAGCTTAGGGTTACAGGGACACGAGCAGTACTTC	CASSLGLQGHEQYF	NA	TRBJ2-7	TRBV7-2
TGTGCCAGCAGCACTTCTGACAGGGCCCACGAGCAGTACTTC	CASSTSDRAHEQYF	TRBD1	TRBJ2-7	TRBV5-6
TGTGCCAGCAGTTCGGAGACCACCCTTGAAGCTTTCTTT	CASSSETTLEAFF	NA	TRBJ1-1	TRBV28
TGTGCCAGCAAAATAGAGGACAGTATGAACACTGAAGCTTTCTTT	CASKIEDSMNTEAFF	NA	TRBJ1-1	TRBV6-4
TGTGCCAGCAGTGAAGCGCGGGGGGCGTTTGAAAAACTGTTTTTT	CASSEARGAFEKLFF	NA	TRBJ1-4	TRBV6-1
TGTGCCAGCAGTGAAGGGCCGCTAGCGGGGGGATACGAGCAGTACTTC	CASSEGPLAGGYEQYF	TRBD2	TRBJ2-7	TRBV6-1
TGCGCCAGCTCCGAGGGACAGGGTTTGGCCCAAGAGACCCAGTACTTC	CASSEGQGLAQETQYF	TRBD1	TRBJ2-5	TRBV4-1
TGTGCCAGCAGCGCGACTAGCGGGAGATCCAACGCAGATACGCAGTATTTT	CASSATSGRSNADTQYF	TRBD2	TRBJ2-3	TRBV9
TGTGCCAGCAGCCCCGACAGGGGCAGAGAGACCCAGTACTTC	CASSPDRGRETQYF	TRBD1	TRBJ2-5	TRBV9
TGTGCCAGCAGCCAAGGACTAAATGGATATACGCAGTATTTT	CASSQGLNGYTQYF	NA	TRBJ2-3	TRBV14
TGTGCCTGGAGTGTACAGGCAACCGGGGAGCTGTTTTTT	CAWSVQATGELFF	NA	TRBJ2-2	TRBV30